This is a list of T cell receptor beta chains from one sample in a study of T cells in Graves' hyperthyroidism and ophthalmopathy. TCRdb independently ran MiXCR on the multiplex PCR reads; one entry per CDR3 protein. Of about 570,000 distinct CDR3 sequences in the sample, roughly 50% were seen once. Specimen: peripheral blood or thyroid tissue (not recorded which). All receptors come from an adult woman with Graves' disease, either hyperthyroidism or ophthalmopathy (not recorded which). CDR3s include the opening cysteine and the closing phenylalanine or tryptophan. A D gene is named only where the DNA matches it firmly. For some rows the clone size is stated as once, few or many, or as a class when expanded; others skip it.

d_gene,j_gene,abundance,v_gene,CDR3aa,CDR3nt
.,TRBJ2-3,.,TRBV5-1,CASSFEDTQYF,TGCGCCAGCAGTTTTGAAGATACGCAGTATTTT
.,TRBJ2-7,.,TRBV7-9,CASSPYEDYNTYEQYF,TGTGCCAGCAGCCCATACGAGGATTACAACACCTACGAGCAGTACTTC
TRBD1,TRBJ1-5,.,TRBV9,CASSEGGQGNQPQHF,TGTGCCAGCAGTGAAGGGGGACAGGGCAATCAGCCCCAGCATTTT
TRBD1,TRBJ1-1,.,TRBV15,CATSSYRGTGEGTEAFF,TGTGCCACCAGCAGTTATCGCGGGACAGGGGAAGGGACTGAAGCTTTCTTT
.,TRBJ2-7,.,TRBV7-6,CASGLTETYEQYF,TGTGCCAGCGGCTTAACAGAGACCTACGAGCAGTACTTC
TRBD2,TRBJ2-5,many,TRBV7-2,CASSRGRTRETQYF,TGTGCCAGCAGCCGAGGACGGACTAGGGAGACCCAGTACTTC
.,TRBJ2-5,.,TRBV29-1,CSVDSPGETQYF,TGCAGCGTCGACTCCCCCGGAGAGACCCAGTACTTC
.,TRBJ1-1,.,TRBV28,CASSLPAGTEAFF,TGTGCCAGCAGTTTACCGGCGGGGACTGAAGCTTTCTTT
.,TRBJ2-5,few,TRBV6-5,CAISESVSSETQYF,TGTGCCATCAGTGAGAGCGTGAGTTCAGAGACCCAGTACTTC
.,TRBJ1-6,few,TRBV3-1,CASSSQGRNSPLHF,TGTGCCAGCAGCTCACAGGGCCGTAATTCACCCCTCCACTTT
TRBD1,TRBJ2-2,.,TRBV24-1,CATSDLMTGGRVTGELFF,TGTGCCACCAGTGATTTGATGACAGGGGGCAGGGTCACCGGGGAGCTGTTTTTT
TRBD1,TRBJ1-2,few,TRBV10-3,CAISAGQPYGYTF,TGTGCCATCAGTGCGGGACAGCCTTATGGCTACACCTTC
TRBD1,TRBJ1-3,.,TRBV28,CATRERGQGGNTIYF,TGTGCCACCCGAGAACGGGGACAGGGGGGAAACACCATATATTTT
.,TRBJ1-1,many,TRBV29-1,CSGRGVSPEAFF,TGCAGCGGGAGGGGGGTAAGTCCAGAAGCTTTCTTT
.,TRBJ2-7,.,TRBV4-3,CASSQVPLANAYEQYF,TGCGCCAGCAGCCAAGTCCCGCTAGCGAACGCCTACGAGCAGTACTTC
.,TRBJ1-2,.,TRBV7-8,CASSLAPGRGQGAFYGYTF,TGTGCCAGCAGCTTAGCGCCAGGCAGAGGACAAGGGGCCTTCTATGGCTACACCTTC
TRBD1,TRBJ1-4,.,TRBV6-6,CASSYDRVSTNEKLFF,TGTGCCAGCAGTTACGACAGGGTCTCCACTAATGAAAAACTGTTTTTT
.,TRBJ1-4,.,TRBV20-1,CSARGVGGNEKLFF,TGCAGTGCTAGAGGTGTCGGGGGGAACGAAAAACTGTTTTTT
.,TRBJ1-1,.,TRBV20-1,CSAMGGRVGDTEAFF,TGCAGTGCTATGGGGGGCAGGGTCGGGGACACTGAAGCTTTCTTT
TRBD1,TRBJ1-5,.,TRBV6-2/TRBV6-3,CASSSPDRTGNQPQHF,TGTGCCAGCAGTTCCCCGGACAGGACGGGCAATCAGCCCCAGCATTTT
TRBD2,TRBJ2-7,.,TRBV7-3,CASSLGAGTRYDEQYF,TGTGCCAGCAGCTTGGGGGCAGGGACTAGATATGACGAGCAGTACTTC
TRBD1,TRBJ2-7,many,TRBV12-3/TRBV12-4,CASRQAGGHIEQYF,TGTGCCAGCAGGCAAGCAGGGGGTCACATCGAGCAGTACTTC
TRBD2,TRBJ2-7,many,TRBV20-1,CSALAGASYEQYF,TGCAGTGCGTTAGCGGGAGCCTCCTACGAGCAGTACTTC
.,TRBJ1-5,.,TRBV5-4,CASSLDGPGTRNQPQHF,TGTGCCAGCAGCCTGGACGGCCCCGGGACTCGCAATCAGCCCCAGCATTTT
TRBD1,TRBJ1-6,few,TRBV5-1,CASRDHAGGDSPLHF,TGCGCCAGCAGAGATCACGCAGGGGGAGATTCACCCCTCCACTTT